The next 14 T cell receptor beta chains were all read from a single sample in a study of OX40 agonist ivuxolimab in advanced cancers. The table came from immunoSEQ multiplex PCR; TCRdb's copy has only in-frame clones and leaves some out. The table records roughly 24,000 clones, around 90% of them present only once. Sequenced material: CD4+ or CD8+ T cells sorted from blood, taken in a trial of the OX40 agonist ivuxolimab. The receptors come from an adult with an advanced solid tumor such as melanoma, head and neck, liver or kidney cancer.

The chain is built from TRBV30 and TRBJ2-7; either TRBD1 or TRBD2 may fit D (5 bases each). The germline V gene encodes CDR1 GTSNPN and CDR2 SVGIG (reference sequence). This CDR3 region has 11 residues. Trimming cost V 7 bases and J 2 bases, with 9 bases left between them. CDR3 loop: CAYGTPYEQYF. The CDR3 DNA sequence: TGTGCCTATGGGACCCCCTACGAGCAGTACTTC.

V and J are TRBV18 and TRBJ1-1; unclear D gene. The germline CDR1 and CDR2 sequences are KGHSH and LQKENI. Trimming took 2 bases from V and 4 from J, leaving 14 bases between them. The CDR3 covers 15 residues. The CDR3 spells CASSPATTRSTEAFF. As DNA, the CDR3 is TGTGCCAGCTCACCAGCGACGACTCGGAGCACTGAAGCTTTCTTT.

CDR3 sequence reads: CATSASGANVLTF. The CDR3, as DNA: TGTGCCACCAGTGCGTCTGGGGCCAACGTCCTGACTTTC. The rearrangement joins TRBV15 to TRBJ2-6; D is unresolved. The V gene's germline CDR1 is LNHNV and CDR2 YYDKDF (reference sequence). The CDR3 runs 13 residues. The V and J ends lost 6 bases and 1 base respectively, with 4 bases between them. The complete variable domain, with remaining parts taken from reference TRBV15 and TRBJ2-6, reads DAMVIQNPRYQVTQFGKPVTLSCSQTLNHNVMYWYQQKSSQAPKLLFHYYDKDFNNEADTPDNFQSRRPNTSFCFLDIRSPGLGDTAMYLCATSASGANVLTFGAGSRLTVL.

CDR3 sequence: CATSRDVGSTEAFF. The CDR3 DNA is TGTGCCACCAGCAGAGATGTTGGGAGCACTGAAGCTTTCTTT. The chain employs TRBV15 and TRBJ1-1; D is unclear. Germline loops: CDR1 LNHNV, CDR2 YYDKDF (reference sequence). The length of the CDR3 is 14 residues. Trimming left V 0 bases short and J 4 bases short, with 9 bases between. Together with reference TRBV15 and TRBJ1-1, the CDR3 gives the full variable domain: DAMVIQNPRYQVTQFGKPVTLSCSQTLNHNVMYWYQQKSSQAPKLLFHYYDKDFNNEADTPDNFQSRRPNTSFCFLDIRSPGLGDTAMYLCATSRDVGSTEAFFGQGTRLTVV.

This clone was detected only once. The chain uses TRBV30 and TRBJ1-2, with unresolved D. Trimming pared 4 bases from V and 7 bases from J, leaving 16 bases between. Germline CDR1 is GTSNPN and CDR2 is SVGIG (reference sequence). There are 13 residues in the CDR3. This CDR3 is CAWTVGGSSGYTF. CDR3 bases: TGTGCCTGGACCGTAGGAGGGAGCAGTGGCTACACCTTC.

The count of this clone is one. The chain couples TRBV5-1 to TRBJ1-1; 7 bases align to TRBD1. This CDR3 has 14 amino acids. From germline, CDR1 is SGHRS and CDR2 YFSETQ. V shed 4 bases, J shed 3 bases, and the junction held 6 bases outside the gene matches. The CDR3 nucleotides are TGCGCCAGCAGCCAACAGGGGTGGGACACTGAAGCTTTCTTT. Encoded protein: CASSQQGWDTEAFF.

CDR3 sequence: CASSLKVSSSTDTQYF. The CDR3 DNA reads as TGCGCCAGCAGCTTGAAAGTCAGCTCTAGCACAGATACGCAGTATTTT. The V call is TRBV5-1, the J call TRBJ2-3; D gene uncertain. V was pared by 1 base and J by 0 bases, with 12 bases between. Germline CDR1 reads SGHRS; CDR2 reads YFSETQ. There are 16 residues in the CDR3.

The chain carries TRBV10-1 and TRBJ1-1, with TRBD1 identical over 9 bases. Per germline, CDR1 WNHNN and CDR2 SYGVQD (reference sequence). CDR3 length equals 15 residues. After removal of 0 bases from V and 5 bases from J, the junction contained 4 bases not matched to a gene. CDR3 sequence: CASSESRQGGTEAFF. The DNA for the CDR3 is TGCGCCAGCAGTGAGTCGAGACAGGGGGGGACTGAAGCTTTCTTT.

A single count supports this clone. The chain uses TRBV11-2 and TRBJ2-3, with TRBD2 matching over 8 bases. CDR1 SGHAT and CDR2 FQNNGV come from the germline V gene. The junction had 9 bases not matched to a gene; V was cut back by 1 base and J by 3 bases. This CDR3 comprises 17 residues. In DNA, the CDR3 is TGTGCCAGCAGCTTAGGGGCAGCGGGAGTCACAACAGATACGCAGTATTTT. It yields the protein CASSLGAAGVTTDTQYF. Drawing the rest from reference TRBV11-2 and TRBJ2-3, the complete variable domain is EAGVAQSPRYKIIEKRQSVAFWCNPISGHATLYWYQQILGQGPKLLIQFQNNGVVDDSQLPKDRFSAERLKGVDSTLKIQPAKLEDSAVYLCASSLGAAGVTTDTQYFGPGTRLTVL.

The V gene is TRBV10-2, the J gene TRBJ1-4, with 10 bases that match TRBD1. The CDR3 has 13 residues. Germline V gives CDR1 WSHSY, CDR2 SAAADI. With V trimmed by 6 bases and J by 7 bases, 2 bases remained unmatched. CDR3 in DNA: TGCGCCAGCAGGCGGGACAGGGGTGAAAAACTGTTTTTT. Its translation: CASRRDRGEKLFF.

The V and J genes are TRBV28 and TRBJ2-7, with TRBD1 as a possible D gene (6 bases). The CDR3 sequence is 14 residues long. The V gene lost 8 bases and the J gene lost 1 base, with 15 bases spanning the gap. CDR1 MDHEN and CDR2 SYDVKM come from the germline V gene. The DNA of the CDR3 is TGTGCCAGCGGGGGCGGGTCGACGTCCTACGAGCAGTACTTC. It yields the protein CASGGGSTSYEQYF.

V usage is TRBV5-1 and J usage is TRBJ1-2, with a weak D call TRBD1 (6 bases). This CDR3 contains 13 residues. Germline values: CDR1 SGHRS, CDR2 YFSETQ. Trimming removed 0 bases from V and 3 bases from J, with 6 bases in between. In nucleotides, the CDR3 is TGCGCCAGCAGCTTGGACAGGGACTATGGCTACACCTTC. This encodes CASSLDRDYGYTF. The full variable domain, rest sourced from reference TRBV5-1 and TRBJ1-2, is KAGVTQTPRYLIKTRGQQVTLSCSPISGHRSVSWYQQTPGQGLQFLFEYFSETQRNKGNFPGRFSGRQFSNSRSEMNVSTLELGDSALYLCASSLDRDYGYTFGSGTRLTVV.

The genes are TRBV5-1 and TRBJ1-1; 10 positions match TRBD1. The CDR3 consists of 13 residues. The trim removed 9 bases at V and 3 bases at J, leaving 5 bases unmatched. Germline assignment: CDR1 SGHRS and CDR2 YFSETQ. CDR3 in amino acids: CATRQGADTEAFF. CDR3 in DNA: TGCGCCACGAGACAGGGGGCGGACACTGAAGCTTTCTTT. Combining the CDR3 with reference TRBV5-1 and TRBJ1-1 gives the whole variable domain KAGVTQTPRYLIKTRGQQVTLSCSPISGHRSVSWYQQTPGQGLQFLFEYFSETQRNKGNFPGRFSGRQFSNSRSEMNVSTLELGDSALYLCATRQGADTEAFFGQGTRLTVV.

V gene TRBV7-2 combines with J gene TRBJ2-7, with D unclear. The CDR3 covers 14 residues. Germline lookup yields CDR1 SGHTA and CDR2 FQGNSA. Trimming took 5 bases from V and 6 from J, leaving 17 bases between them. CDR3 protein: CASSPHVGIGEQYF. Written as DNA, the CDR3 is TGTGCCAGCAGCCCCCACGTTGGGATAGGCGAGCAGTACTTC. Complete variable domain (other parts from reference TRBV7-2 and TRBJ2-7): GAGVSQSPSNKVTEKGKDVELRCDPISGHTALYWYRQSLGQGLEFLIYFQGNSAPDKSGLPSDRFSAERTGGSVSTLTIQRTQQEDSAVYLCASSPHVGIGEQYFGPGTRLTVT.